This T cell receptor beta chain is from a study of CD39 and CD103 CD8 tumor-infiltrating T cells (dated by TCRdb to 2016 to 2019). For the wider study: The repertoire comparisons shown came from four patients: one with an HPV-positive HNSCC, one with an HPV-negative HNSCC, one with ovarian cancer and one with melanoma. Deep sequencing of TCRbeta CDR3 was used to compare the repertoires of CD8 TIL subsets, defined by CD103 and CD39, with those of peripheral memory CD8 T cells.

From a lookup of the germline V gene (reference sequence), CDR1 and CDR2 are GTSNPN and SVGIG. Trimming takes 0 bases off V and 7 bases off J; junction bases not matched to a gene: 5. Including cysteine and phenylalanine, the CDR3 has 15 amino acids. Only the CDR3 region is kept as DNA, spanning 45 bases read in frame from base 1. To note about this clone: Its antigen is still unknown. No base-level quality is on record; no much larger clone is a single base apart.

Genomic DNA was extracted with the DNeasy Blood and Tissue Kit from 10,000 to 100,000 sorted cells per subset. TCRbeta V-J or V-D-J regions were sequenced and mapped by the immunoSEQ service, with coverage above 10x per sample. The study's own analysis went as follows. Analysis was limited to productive rearrangements exported from the immunoSEQ Analyzer platform, and clonality was evaluated on the 500 most abundant clones. The Morisita-Horn similarity index and the Jaccard index were used to quantify the overlap in repertoires between populations. Morisita-Horn similarity between CD8 T-cell subset TCR repertoires was measured in about 6 cancer patients. The clones in this table, taken by TCRdb from immuneACCESS, are in-frame only. Not every clone is retained; where verified, under half of the shortfall comes from an unresolved V gene, and the cause of the rest is unknown. V and J calls and clone size are given by that table; D and trimming were obtained from the DNA. The sample records 15,000 to 20,000 clones, approximately 90% of which are singletons. The leading ten clones occupy about 4.6% of the sample.

The paper as a whole reports these results and caveats: DP TIL clonotypes were rarely found in blood or uninvolved lymph node, whereas DN TIL clonotypes largely overlapped peripheral memory CD8 repertoires. DP CD8 TILs appeared to be more oligoclonal than DN and SP CD8 TILs and blood memory CD8 T cells, with about 56-86% covered by the top 30 clonotypes.

At the time of sample collection the patients were not on therapy, although prior treatments varied from chemotherapy, radiotherapy, surgery and immunotherapy to no treatment. Thawed cells were enriched for T lymphocytes with a negative-selection kit, adding EpCAM beads for tumor-infiltrating lymphocytes. CD8+CD4-CD45RA- cells were sorted as memory CD8 T cells irrespective of CCR7 expression. Peripheral blood mononuclear cells were obtained using a Ficoll-Paque PLUS gradient and were cryopreserved prior to analysis. Populations were sorted on a FACSAria II to 98% to 99% purity, and the cell pellets were frozen for TCR sequencing without being cultured.

The sequence was obtained from a human donor with head and neck squamous cell carcinoma. Recombination linked TRBV30 to TRBJ1-6; a stretch of 8 junction bases matches TRBD1. Sequencing input: CD8+ T cells sorted from blood. The sample's cell subset or site label is to be understood as: total memory CD8 T cells (CD45RA-CCR7+/-) from blood or uninvolved lymph node. The CDR3 is CAWSVHGQGNSPLHF. The DNA reads TGTGCCTGGAGTGTACATGGACAGGGAAATTCACCCCTCCACTTT.